This T cell receptor (beta chain) emerged from a study of CD8 T cells in Susac syndrome. An amount of RNA that ranged from roughly 0.5 to 1 ug was reverse transcribed with random hexamers. TCRdb called the immunoSEQ multiplex PCR reads again in MiXCR, with one record for every CDR3 protein. The profile shows some 260,000 distinct CDR3 sequences, about 94% of them singletons. Germline CDR1 GTSNPN, CDR2 SVGIG (reference sequence). The V and J ends lost 1 base and 6 bases respectively, with 10 bases between them. This CDR3 is 12 amino acids long. This TCR was recovered from a human donor with multiple sclerosis. The chain carries TRBV30 and TRBJ2-7; D remains unclear. Sequenced input: CD4+ T cells from PBMCs. CDR3 DNA: TGTGCCTGGAGTGGACCGACCCCCGAGCAGTACGTC. This sequence encodes CAWSGPTPEQYV.